Included here is one T cell receptor (beta chain) sequence, with context. Its target is unknown. Method: immunoSEQ multiplex PCR; TCRdb's copy keeps in-frame clones and lacks some. The sample includes roughly 200,000 clones, about 80% of them seen just once. The entry originates in a study of cytomegalovirus exposure and HLA in healthy donors. General study findings and limits: Generally TCR sequences proved uncommon, though certain public TCRs appeared in numerous donors. Reported results showed that the classifier diagnosed cytomegalovirus status with high specificity and sensitivity. The study put 150 or so TCR beta chains on its list as cytomegalovirus-associated.

The ends were cut back, 4 bases at V and 5 bases at J, with 5 bases in the middle. Germline loops: CDR1 SEHNR, CDR2 FQNEAQ (reference sequence). CDR3 length: 12 amino acids. The genes are TRBV7-9 and TRBJ1-4, with D unresolved. Specimen: PBMCs. The TCR originated in a woman aged 18-35 years in good health and CMV-seropositive. DNA of the CDR3: TGTGCCAGCAGCTCCCCGAATGAAAAACTGTTTTTT. It yields the protein CASSSPNEKLFF.